This T cell receptor beta chain was profiled in a study of beta chain features in type 1 diabetes. Per donor, one heparinised blood draw averaged roughly 120 mL. As regards this clone: As yet, its antigen is unknown.

Study outcomes and limitations: There was a moderate but significant shortening of TCRB CDR3s in all four CD4+ subsets of Type 1 diabetes patients. Patients with type 1 diabetes showed fewer VDJ junction insertions and more deletions.

Every bit of the isolated RNA underwent reverse transcription, so sequencing read expressed TCRB transcripts. Naive, central memory and regulatory T cell samples averaged around 4 million immunoSEQ reads each. Sequenced by immunoSEQ multiplex PCR; TCRdb stores in-frame clones only, minus some. The table shows around 690,000 clones, with around 12% occurring only once. The CDR3 consists of 15 residues. V lost 6 bases and J 8 bases, leaving 22 bases between the germline ends. CDR1 and CDR2 (germline): MNHNY, SVGAGI (reference sequence). The chain combines TRBV6-6 with TRBJ1-2; a possible D gene is TRBD1 (5 bases). This clonotype was obtained from a man aged 25-45 years with type 1 diabetes. Sequenced sample: naive CD4+ T cells from blood. The CDR3 DNA follows: TGTGCCAGCAGCCAAACAGGCGACTCTAATGGAGGCTACACCTTC. This encodes CASSQTGDSNGGYTF.